A selection of T cell receptor beta chains follows, all from one sample in a study of cytomegalovirus exposure and HLA in healthy donors. The repertoire was sequenced with immunoSEQ multiplex PCR; TCRdb's copy has only in-frame clones and lacks some. The sample holds about 200,000 clones; 85% are singletons and the top ten take about 2.3%. Sequencing input: PBMCs. The receptors stem from a woman aged 50 to 60 in good health and CMV-seronegative. The CDR3 runs from the conserved cysteine through the conserved F or W. The D gene is left open where the match is weak. Rows give clone size only sometimes, using once, few, many, or a class for an expanded clone.

NA,NA,TRBV7-9,TRBJ2-5,TGTGCCAGCAGCTTTTGGGAGGTAAAGACCCAGTACTTC,CASSFWEVKTQYF
NA,NA,TRBV28,TRBJ2-5,TGTGCCAGCAGTCCCCGGACAACCCAGTACTTC,CASSPRTTQYF
NA,NA,TRBV18,TRBJ1-1,TGTGCCAGCTCCCCTCGGGGTGGTGGCACTGAAGCTTTCTTT,CASSPRGGGTEAFF
few,TRBD1,TRBV27,TRBJ2-3,TGTGCCAGCAAAACACCGGGACAGGGCCAAGGAGATACGCAGTATTTT,CASKTPGQGQGDTQYF
NA,NA,TRBV6-1,TRBJ2-2,TGTGCCAGCAGGATGCAGGGGCAAACCGGGGAGCTGTTTTTT,CASRMQGQTGELFF
NA,NA,TRBV4-1,TRBJ1-1,TGCGCCAGCAGCCAAGCCAGGGGTCGAACTGAAGCTTTCTTT,CASSQARGRTEAFF
NA,NA,TRBV28,TRBJ1-5,TGTGCCAGCAGTTTAGAAGGAGGGAGAGTGAATCAGCCCCAGCATTTT,CASSLEGGRVNQPQHF
once,TRBD1,TRBV28,TRBJ1-2,TGTGCCAGCAGTTTTAACTACAGGGGGGATGGCTACACCTTC,CASSFNYRGDGYTF
NA,TRBD1,TRBV11-2,TRBJ1-1,TGTGCCAGCAGCTTACAGGGACAGGGGCTGGCTGAAGCTTTCTTT,CASSLQGQGLAEAFF
NA,NA,TRBV2,TRBJ2-1,TGTGCCAGCAGGGCAAGGACTGGCCTGCGCAACAATGAGCAGTTCTTC,CASRARTGLRNNEQFF
NA,NA,TRBV18,TRBJ2-6,TGTGCCAGCTCACCACCCGGCAGGACTGGGGCCAACGTCCTGACTTTC,CASSPPGRTGANVLTF
NA,NA,TRBV7-8,TRBJ1-5,TGTGCCAGCAGCTTACGGTTCGGGAATAGCAATCAGCCCCAGCATTTT,CASSLRFGNSNQPQHF
NA,TRBD1,TRBV6-5,TRBJ1-1,TGTGCCAGCAGAGTAGACAGGGGGCCGAACACTGAAGCTTTCTTT,CASRVDRGPNTEAFF
NA,TRBD2,TRBV28,TRBJ2-7,TGTGCCAGCAGGAGGGGGTCTAGCGGGAGAACTTACGAGCAGTACTTC,CASRRGSSGRTYEQYF
NA,TRBD2,TRBV7-2,TRBJ2-3,TGTGCCAGCAGCTTAATCAGCGGGAGGGCAGATACGCAGTATTTT,CASSLISGRADTQYF
NA,NA,TRBV19,TRBJ2-3,TGTGCCAGTAGTATTCGGACGGGAGTAGGCACAGATACGCAGTATTTT,CASSIRTGVGTDTQYF
NA,NA,TRBV5-1,TRBJ1-2,TGCGCCAGCAGCCGGACGGACGGGGGTTATGGCTACACCTTC,CASSRTDGGYGYTF
NA,TRBD2,TRBV18,TRBJ2-7,TGTGCCAGCTCACCCTCGGGAGGGGCGCTTTCCCTCGAGCAGTACTTC,CASSPSGGALSLEQYF
NA,NA,TRBV27,TRBJ2-7,TGTGCCAGCAGTATAGGGAGTGGTAGCCCTCGATCGGCCTACGAGCAGTACTTC,CASSIGSGSPRSAYEQYF
NA,NA,TRBV25-1,TRBJ1-3,TGTGCCAGCAGTGAGAACAACCCCCCAAACACCATATATTTT,CASSENNPPNTIYF
NA,TRBD2,TRBV5-6,TRBJ2-7,TGTGCCAGTTTACTAGCGGGCAATAACTACGAGCAGTACTTC,CASLLAGNNYEQYF
NA,NA,TRBV6-1,TRBJ2-1,TGTGCCAGCAACCGGGAAACCCCCAATGAGCAGTTCTTC,CASNRETPNEQFF